These T cell receptor beta chains were read from a single sample in a study of blood T cell repertoires in COVID-19. Clones were sequenced by immunoSEQ multiplex PCR, and TCRdb holds only the in-frame ones, with some missing. The sample lists roughly 100,000 clones; around 90% were seen once. Sample: peripheral blood. Receptor source: a woman between 45 and 65 years old with COVID-19, enrolled during active disease. CDR3s include the opening cysteine and the closing phenylalanine or tryptophan. The D gene is left open where the match is weak. Clone size is not always given. Where it is, it says once, few, many or a class for expanded clones.

size,J,D,V,DNA,CDR3
.,TRBJ2-5,.,TRBV14,TGTGCCAGCAGTCAAACGGGGGTTCGAGAGACCCAGTACTTC,CASSQTGVRETQYF
.,TRBJ2-2,TRBD2,TRBV5-1,TGCGCCAGCAGTTTGGATCCGCGGGGGGTGTCCGGGGAGCTGTTTTTT,CASSLDPRGVSGELFF
.,TRBJ2-7,TRBD2,TRBV6-6,TGTGCCAGCAGACTCAGCGGGGGGGCCACCTCCTACGAGCAGTACTTC,CASRLSGGATSYEQYF
.,TRBJ1-4,TRBD1,TRBV6-4,TGTGCCAGCGGGGGGGGGACAGGGAATGAAAAACTGTTTTTT,CASGGGTGNEKLFF
.,TRBJ1-1,TRBD1,TRBV18,TGTGCCAGCTCACCGACAGGGGGTACTGAAGCTTTCTTT,CASSPTGGTEAFF
.,TRBJ2-1,TRBD2,TRBV5-1,TGCGCCAGCAGCCTAGCTACACTAGCGGGGGGCTACAATGAGCAGTTCTTC,CASSLATLAGGYNEQFF
.,TRBJ1-5,.,TRBV19,TGTGCCAGTAGTCCCATTCAGGGTTATAGCAATCAGCCCCAGCATTTT,CASSPIQGYSNQPQHF
.,TRBJ2-1,TRBD2,TRBV6-5,TGTGCCAGCAGTTTTGGGGCGGGGGGGCGCTACAATGAGCAGTTCTTC,CASSFGAGGRYNEQFF
.,TRBJ1-5,.,TRBV27,TGTGCCAGCAGTCCCCGGGTGGGGGAGGGCAATCAGCCCCAGCATTTT,CASSPRVGEGNQPQHF
.,TRBJ2-5,TRBD2,TRBV30,TGTGCCTGGAGTGTACTTAGCGGGGGGCTACAAGAGACCCAGTACTTC,CAWSVLSGGLQETQYF
.,TRBJ2-3,TRBD2,TRBV6-1,TGTGCCAGCAGTAAAGGGACTAGCGGGGGTTCGGGCACAGATACGCAGTATTTT,CASSKGTSGGSGTDTQYF
.,TRBJ1-6,.,TRBV6-5,TGTGCCAGCAGCAGAAATTATAATTCACCCCTCCACTTT,CASSRNYNSPLHF
.,TRBJ1-2,TRBD1,TRBV10-3,TGTGCCTACGGGGACAGGGAAAACTATGGCTACACCTTC,CAYGDRENYGYTF
.,TRBJ2-7,.,TRBV5-8,TGTGCCAGCAGTCGAGGGAACGAGCAGTACTTC,CASSRGNEQYF
.,TRBJ1-1,.,TRBV27,TGTGCCAGCAGTTTATTCGCTGGGGCGCCTACTGAAGCTTTCTTT,CASSLFAGAPTEAFF
.,TRBJ2-2,.,TRBV9,TGTGCCAGCAGCGTAGCTAAATCGAACACCGGGGAGCTGTTTTTT,CASSVAKSNTGELFF
few,TRBJ1-2,.,TRBV6-2/TRBV6-3,TGTGCCAGCAGTTATCGAGGCAGACTCTATGGCTACACCTTC,CASSYRGRLYGYTF
once,TRBJ2-1,.,TRBV5-1,TGCGCCAGCAGGGGACTGGCGGGGTACAATGAGCAGTTCTTC,CASRGLAGYNEQFF
once,TRBJ2-7,.,TRBV7-9,TGTGCCAGCAGCCAGGGGCAGGGGACCTACGAGCAGTACTTC,CASSQGQGTYEQYF
.,TRBJ2-5,.,TRBV29-1,TGCAGCGTTGCTCCAGCGGCACAAGAGACCCAGTACTTC,CSVAPAAQETQYF
.,TRBJ2-7,TRBD1,TRBV19,TGTGCCAGTAGTATATGGGACAGGGACTACGAGCAGTACTTC,CASSIWDRDYEQYF
few,TRBJ1-2,.,TRBV21-1,TGTGCCAGCAGCAATTTACAGGGAACTTGTGGCTACACCTTC,CASSNLQGTCGYTF
.,TRBJ1-2,TRBD1,TRBV10-3,TGTGCCATCAGTGGACAGGGATTAAACTATGGCTACACCTTC,CAISGQGLNYGYTF
.,TRBJ1-1,TRBD1,TRBV5-1,TGCGCCAGCAGCCCAGGGGGCGCTTTCGCTGAAGCTTTCTTT,CASSPGGAFAEAFF
.,TRBJ1-5,TRBD1,TRBV30,TGTGCCTGGAGGCGGACAGGGGGCAATCAGCCCCAGCATTTT,CAWRRTGGNQPQHF
.,TRBJ2-1,TRBD2,TRBV3-1/TRBV3-2,TGTGCCAGCAGCCCGGTCACTAGCGGGGGATACAATGAGCAGTTCTTC,CASSPVTSGGYNEQFF
once,TRBJ2-3,.,TRBV2,TGTGCCAGCAGCCTGGAGGGCACAGATACGCAGTATTTT,CASSLEGTDTQYF
.,TRBJ1-2,.,TRBV5-1,TGCGCCAGCCGCGGCGGGACGGAGGTTAGCTACACCTTC,CASRGGTEVSYTF
.,TRBJ1-4,.,TRBV5-8,TGTGCCAGCAGCCCTCCCCTAGGGGTCGAAAAACTGTTTTTT,CASSPPLGVEKLFF
few,TRBJ2-6,.,TRBV5-1,TGCGCCAGCAGCTTGGTCCAGAGGGATTCTGGGGCCAACGTCCTGACTTTC,CASSLVQRDSGANVLTF
.,TRBJ2-2,.,TRBV11-2,TGTGCCAGCAGCTTAGTAGGGGGACAGAACACCGGGGAGCTGTTTTTT,CASSLVGGQNTGELFF
once,TRBJ1-2,TRBD1,TRBV28,TGTGCCAGCAGTTCCGGGACAGTGATCTATGGCTACACCTTC,CASSSGTVIYGYTF
.,TRBJ1-2,.,TRBV12-3/TRBV12-4,TGTGCCAGCAGTTTGGCAGGGTCTGGCTACACCTTC,CASSLAGSGYTF
.,TRBJ2-7,TRBD2,TRBV7-8,TGTGCCAGCAGCCCAGGGAGGGTCCCCAACGAGCAGTACTTC,CASSPGRVPNEQYF
.,TRBJ2-3,TRBD2,TRBV5-1,TGCGCCAGCAGCTTGGGCGGCGGGGGAACAGCAGATACGCAGTATTTT,CASSLGGGGTADTQYF
.,TRBJ1-2,.,TRBV6-5,TGTGCCAGCAGTTTCCAGGGCTATGGCTACACCTTC,CASSFQGYGYTF
few,TRBJ2-3,.,TRBV18,TGTGCCAGCTCACCCACTAGCACAGATACGCAGTATTTT,CASSPTSTDTQYF
.,TRBJ2-7,.,TRBV2,TGTGCCAGCGCGGGACAGCAATACGAGCAGTACTTC,CASAGQQYEQYF
.,TRBJ2-3,.,TRBV28,TGTGCCAGCAGTTTTATAACAAACACAGATACGCAGTATTTT,CASSFITNTDTQYF
.,TRBJ2-5,.,TRBV27,TGTGCCAGCAGTTTATACCGGGTCAGCCAAGAGACCCAGTACTTC,CASSLYRVSQETQYF
few,TRBJ2-7,.,TRBV12-1,TGTGCCAGCAGCAGCTTTCCCAAGCCCTACGAGCAGTACTTC,CASSSFPKPYEQYF
.,TRBJ1-2,.,TRBV10-3,TGTGCCATCGGCCTCCGGGGGGCTGATGGCTACACCTTC,CAIGLRGADGYTF
.,TRBJ2-5,.,TRBV7-9,TGTGCCAGCAGCTTGACGGACTCCCCTGAGGGAGAGACCCAGTACTTC,CASSLTDSPEGETQYF
.,TRBJ1-1,TRBD1,TRBV5-1,TGCGCCAGCAGCTTTGGGACAGGGGGTGAAGCTTTCTTT,CASSFGTGGEAFF
.,TRBJ2-5,.,TRBV11-2,TGTGCCAGCAGCCAGACCGAGGGTCCATGGGAGACCCAGTACTTC,CASSQTEGPWETQYF
.,TRBJ1-4,.,TRBV10-1,TGCGCCCGGCCCTACGGATCAGAGGATGAAAAACTGTTTTTT,CARPYGSEDEKLFF
.,TRBJ1-3,TRBD1,TRBV28,TGTGCCAGCAGTTCCACCGGACAGGGTCTAAGAAACACCATATATTTT,CASSSTGQGLRNTIYF
.,TRBJ2-7,TRBD2,TRBV7-9,TGTGCCAGCACCCCCTCGACTAGCGGGGGGGACGAGCAGTACTTC,CASTPSTSGGDEQYF
.,TRBJ2-7,TRBD2,TRBV7-8,TGTGCCAGCAGCCCAAGACGGACTAGCGGGGCCCCGGGTGGGTGGCAGTACTTC,CASSPRRTSGAPGGWQYF
.,TRBJ2-1,TRBD1,TRBV4-3,TGCGCCAGCAGCCAAGATTGGGGACAGGGGGTAAGCAATGAGCAGTTCTTC,CASSQDWGQGVSNEQFF
.,TRBJ1-1,.,TRBV30,TGTGCCTGGAGTCCCATTCAGGCTGAAGCTTTCTTT,CAWSPIQAEAFF
.,TRBJ2-7,TRBD2,TRBV15,TGTGCCACCAGCAGAGATCAGGGACTAAAATACGAGCAGTACTTC,CATSRDQGLKYEQYF
.,TRBJ2-4,TRBD2,TRBV5-1,TGCGCCAGCAGCCCGACTAGCGGGGGAGGAGACATTCAGTACTTC,CASSPTSGGGDIQYF
.,TRBJ2-1,TRBD1,TRBV4-3,TGCGCCAGCAGCCAAGGGGCTACGGGACAGGGCATCGAGCAGTTCTTC,CASSQGATGQGIEQFF
.,TRBJ2-4,.,TRBV7-5,TGTGTCAGAAGCTTTCAGGGTGGAAACATTCAGTACTTC,CVRSFQGGNIQYF
.,TRBJ2-1,.,TRBV12-5,TGTGCTAGTGGTTTTTCCGGGGACAATGAGCAGTTCTTC,CASGFSGDNEQFF